A single sample is the source of the 14 T cell receptor beta chains below, sequenced in a study of T cell responses to AZD1222 COVID-19 vaccine. Produced via immunoSEQ multiplex PCR; TCRdb's table is partial and in-frame only. Here the sample spans roughly 110,000 clones, 80% to 95% being singletons. The source was peripheral blood, collected 28 days after the second AZD1222 dose. The receptor source for this set is an adult who received the AZD1222 COVID-19 vaccine.

The V and J genes are TRBV7-6 and TRBJ1-3; D unresolved. The germline V and J ends were trimmed by 1 base and 3 bases, with 13 bases remaining between them. The germline V gene has CDR1 SGHVS and CDR2 FNYEAQ. The CDR3 consists of 16 residues. The CDR3 DNA follows: TGTGCCAGCAGCTTAGTGGTGCCGGGCTATGGAAACACCATATATTTT. This sequence encodes CASSLVVPGYGNTIYF.

The sample holds one count of this clone. The V and J genes are TRBV7-9 and TRBJ2-3; TRBD2 is a possible D gene (6 bases). Germline CDR1 and CDR2: SEHNR and FQNEAQ (reference sequence). Trimming took 3 bases from V and 2 from J, leaving 9 bases between them. CDR3 length equals 14 residues. The DNA for the CDR3 is TGTGCCAGCAGCTTGGGACTGTACACAGATACGCAGTATTTT. It specifies CASSLGLYTDTQYF.

The chain recombines TRBV9 with TRBJ1-5, with 10 positions matching TRBD1. Losses at the gene ends were 4 bases for V and 6 bases for J; bases not matched to a gene: 10. This CDR3 comprises 16 residues. Looked up from germline, CDR1 is SGDLS and CDR2 is YYNGEE. The CDR3 sequence is CASSPGDRGRTQPQHF. The CDR3 coding sequence is TGTGCCAGCAGCCCGGGCGACAGGGGGCGAACTCAGCCCCAGCATTTT.

This CDR3 reads CASFQTGTGNYGYTF. In DNA, the CDR3 is TGTGCCAGCTTCCAAACCGGGACAGGGAACTATGGCTACACCTTC. This chain uses TRBV18 with TRBJ1-2, with TRBD1 identical over 9 bases. Per germline, CDR1 KGHSH and CDR2 LQKENI. Trimming cost V 7 bases and J 2 bases; bases outside gene matches: 8. The CDR3 runs 15 residues.

The DNA for the CDR3 is TGTGCCAGTAGTCCGACAGGGAGGGGCACTGAAGCTTTCTTT. Translation gives CASSPTGRGTEAFF. The rearrangement links TRBV19 to TRBJ1-1, with TRBD1 matching 7 bases. The germline gives CDR1 LNHDA, CDR2 SQIVND (reference sequence). V shed 5 bases, J shed 4 bases, and the junction held 7 bases outside the gene matches. The CDR3 sequence is 14 residues long. The whole variable domain, filled in from reference TRBV19 and TRBJ1-1, reads DGGITQSPKYLFRKEGQNVTLSCEQNLNHDAMYWYRQDPGQGLRLIYYSQIVNDFQKGDIAEGYSVSREKKESFPLTVTSAQKNPTAFYLCASSPTGRGTEAFFGQGTRLTVV.

The chain is built from TRBV27 and TRBJ1-2; 7 positions agree with TRBD1. The J segment lost 4 bases and the V segment lost 5 bases, leaving 7 bases of the junction unmatched. The CDR3 contains 14 residues. The germline gives CDR1 MNHEY, CDR2 SMNVEV (reference sequence). The DNA for the CDR3 is TGTGCCAGCAGTCGAGGGGACAGCCTCTATGGCTACACCTTC. Its translation is CASSRGDSLYGYTF.

The chain joins TRBV29-1 to TRBJ2-1, with D unclear. This CDR3 is 11 amino acids long. V lost 4 bases to trimming and J lost 12 bases, with 13 bases between them. Germline V CDR1 and CDR2: SQVTM, ANQGSEA. Here the CDR3 reads CSVVVAKGQFF. Here the CDR3 DNA reads TGCAGCGTTGTGGTGGCGAAGGGGCAGTTCTTC.

The rearrangement uses TRBV10-3 and TRBJ2-7, with TRBD2 matching over 15 bases. The CDR3 extends over 15 amino acids. V gave up 7 bases and J gave up 5 bases; unmatched junction bases: 6. CDR1 is ENHRY, CDR2 SYGVKD, per germline. In nucleotides, the CDR3 is TGTGCCATCAAGGGGACTAGCGGGAGGCAACACGAGCAGTACTTC. Its protein product is CAIKGTSGRQHEQYF.

The chain links TRBV5-5 to TRBJ2-7; D is ambiguous. This CDR3 has 15 amino acids. The V and J ends lost 3 bases and 3 bases respectively, with 16 bases between them. CDR1 and CDR2 from the germline V gene are SGHKS and YYEKEE (reference sequence). This chain's CDR3 is CASSWSPGGDYEQYF. CDR3 DNA sequence: TGTGCCAGCAGCTGGAGCCCCGGTGGGGACTACGAGCAGTACTTC.

This chain links TRBV4-2 with TRBJ2-7; no definite D call. Germline V gene lookup returns CDR1 LGHNA and CDR2 YNFKEQ. This CDR3 is built from 14 residues. The ends were cut back, 0 bases at V and 2 bases at J, with 8 bases in the middle. The CDR3 loop is CASSQDRTTYEQYF. The CDR3 nucleotides are TGTGCCAGCAGCCAAGATCGAACCACCTACGAGCAGTACTTC.

V and J are TRBV19 and TRBJ1-4, with TRBD1 matching 7 bases. V trimming: 7 bases; J trimming: 9 bases; junction bases outside the gene matches: 11. This CDR3 contains 14 residues. CDR1 and CDR2 (germline): LNHDA, SQIVND (reference sequence). The CDR3 spells CASTPDRKIKKLFF. The DNA of the CDR3 is TGTGCCAGTACTCCGGACAGGAAGATTAAAAAACTGTTTTTT. Combining the CDR3 with reference TRBV19 and TRBJ1-4 gives the whole variable domain DGGITQSPKYLFRKEGQNVTLSCEQNLNHDAMYWYRQDPGQGLRLIYYSQIVNDFQKGDIAEGYSVSREKKESFPLTVTSAQKNPTAFYLCASTPDRKIKKLFFGSGTQLSVL.

As for this clone: Within the sample, other DNA sequences also encode this same CDR3. The rearrangement joins TRBV30 to TRBJ1-5; D gene uncertain. V was shortened by 0 bases and J by 1 base, with 4 bases between the two germline ends. CDR1 GTSNPN and CDR2 SVGIG come from the germline V gene (reference sequence). The CDR3 has 13 residues. The CDR3 loop reads CAWSVQSNQPQHF. CDR3 nucleotides: TGTGCCTGGAGTGTACAGAGCAATCAGCCCCAGCATTTT.

V gene TRBV28 combines with J gene TRBJ1-2; unclear D gene. Germline V gene lookup returns CDR1 MDHEN and CDR2 SYDVKM. The CDR3 extends over 13 amino acids. V was pared by 11 bases and J by 6 bases, with 19 bases between. CDR3 protein: CAAVNQENDGYTF. CDR3 DNA: TGTGCCGCCGTAAATCAGGAGAATGATGGCTACACCTTC.

The V gene is TRBV15, the J gene TRBJ1-6; D ambiguous. This CDR3 is 14 amino acids long. Germline loops: CDR1 LNHNV, CDR2 YYDKDF (reference sequence). Between the trimmed V and J ends, which lost 3 bases and 9 bases, there was a span of 12 bases. Here the CDR3 reads CATSSLQEFSPLHF. The CDR3 coding sequence is TGTGCCACCAGCAGCCTTCAAGAGTTTTCACCCCTCCACTTT.